These 14 T cell receptor beta chains share one sample of origin, sequenced in a study of blood T cell repertoires in COVID-19 (dated by TCRdb to 2020 to 2022). Library method: the immunoSEQ multiplex PCR assay. This immuneACCESS table, as held by TCRdb, lists in-frame sequences with V and J called but not all clones. Of the missing ones, under half trace to an unresolved V gene in checked studies; the others have no known cause. Counted in this sample were approximately 280,000 clones; roughly 87% of them appeared once. The leading ten clones occupy 6% to 7% of the sample. The sequenced sample consisted of PBMCs or T cells enriched from blood (not recorded which). The receptors derive from a woman in her thirties or forties who had recovered from COVID-19.

J is TRBJ2-7 and V is TRBV27; 11 bases fit TRBD2. V trimming: 10 bases; J trimming: 3 bases; junction bases outside the gene matches: 8. Germline values: CDR1 MNHEY, CDR2 SMNVEV (reference sequence). The CDR3 loop spans 14 amino acids. The chain's CDR3 is CATKLAGALYEQYF. Written as DNA, the CDR3 is TGTGCCACCAAACTAGCGGGAGCTCTCTACGAGCAGTACTTC.

This clone has only a few counts. The V and J genes are TRBV3-1 (or the pseudogene TRBV3-2) and TRBJ2-1, with 9 bases that match TRBD1. CDR3 length: 14 amino acids. J lost 15 bases, V lost 2 bases, and 11 bases had no gene match. Germline V lookup: CDR1 LGHDT, CDR2 YNNKEL (reference sequence). The CDR3 protein is CASSQNRDRDLSFF. CDR3 sequence (DNA): TGTGCCAGCAGCCAAAACCGGGACAGGGATTTGTCGTTCTTC.

The CDR3 spells CATSDPTGDGVSGELFF. The CDR3, as DNA: TGTGCCACCAGTGACCCGACAGGGGACGGAGTCTCCGGGGAGCTGTTTTTT. This chain links TRBV24-1 with TRBJ2-2, with 8 bases lining up with TRBD1. Per the germline V gene, CDR1 is KGHDR and CDR2 is SFDVKD. This CDR3 region has 17 residues. V gave up 4 bases and J gave up 6 bases; unmatched junction bases: 12.

The chain employs TRBV6-2 or TRBV6-3 and TRBJ2-5, with TRBD2 matching 7 bases. Per the germline V gene, CDR1 is MNHEY and CDR2 is SVGEGT. V dropped 6 bases and J dropped 5; count of bases not matched to a gene: 15. This CDR3 spans 16 amino acids. CDR3 DNA: TGTGCCAGCAGCACCCCGGCGGGAGTGAATTCGGAGACCCAGTACTTC. This sequence encodes CASSTPAGVNSETQYF.

This clone was seen a single time. V usage is TRBV27 and J usage is TRBJ2-1; 7 bases match TRBD1. V lost 3 bases to trimming and J lost 9 bases; unmatched junction nucleotides: 2. Germline CDR1 MNHEY, CDR2 SMNVEV (reference sequence). The CDR3 has 12 residues. In DNA form, the CDR3 reads TGTGCCAGCAGTTTTCAGGGGGTTGAGCAGTTCTTC. Its translation is CASSFQGVEQFF.

The chain joins TRBV2 to TRBJ2-7; unclear D gene. CDR1 SNHLY and CDR2 FYNNEI come from the germline V gene. Trimming cost V 1 base and J 0 bases, with 16 bases left between them. CDR3 length: 17 amino acids. CDR3 DNA sequence: TGTGCCAGCAGTGAAGTGATGGAGTACTTTAGCTCCTACGAGCAGTACTTC. Translated, it gives CASSEVMEYFSSYEQYF.

CDR3 residues: CASSSDGTPRFTDTQYF. The CDR3 DNA sequence: TGTGCCAGCAGCTCTGATGGGACACCGAGGTTCACAGATACGCAGTATTTT. The chain has TRBV7-9 and TRBJ2-3, with a weak D call TRBD1 (6 bases). Trimming shortened V by 4 bases and J by 2 bases, and 19 bases separated the two germline ends. The germline gives CDR1 SEHNR, CDR2 FQNEAQ (reference sequence). The CDR3 runs 17 residues.

The chain uses TRBV6-4 and TRBJ2-1; 10 positions match TRBD2. The junction had 12 bases not matched to a gene; V was cut back by 7 bases and J by 0 bases. Germline values: CDR1 MRHNA, CDR2 SNTAGT. This CDR3 is built from 18 residues. CDR3 amino acids: CASKALLAGLPSYNEQFF. The CDR3 DNA follows: TGTGCCAGCAAGGCTCTACTAGCGGGACTTCCCTCCTACAATGAGCAGTTCTTC.

The V and J genes are TRBV5-1 and TRBJ1-3; D may be TRBD1 (5 bases). Germline-derived CDR1 and CDR2 are SGHRS and YFSETQ. Between the trimmed V and J ends, which lost 0 bases and 4 bases, there was a span of 5 bases. The CDR3 covers 13 residues. CDR3 DNA sequence: TGCGCCAGCAGCTTGGGGACAGGAAACACCATATATTTT. Translating it yields CASSLGTGNTIYF.

V and J are TRBV6-5 and TRBJ2-5; D call uncertain. The length of the CDR3 is 13 residues. CDR1 is MNHEY, CDR2 SVGAGI, per germline. V lost 7 bases and J lost 2, with 11 bases in between. The chain's CDR3 is CASTASHQETQYF. The CDR3 region has the DNA TGTGCCAGCACCGCTAGTCATCAAGAGACCCAGTACTTC.

The chain is built from TRBV7-8 and TRBJ2-2; D perhaps matches TRBD2 (6 bases). CDR1 and CDR2 (germline): SGHVS, FQNEAQ. The germline V and J ends were trimmed by 4 bases and 6 bases, with 15 bases remaining between them. The CDR3 runs 15 residues. CDR3 bases: TGTGCCAGCAGCTCCCGGGACTCCGGAGCCGGGGAGCTGTTTTTT. Its protein is CASSSRDSGAGELFF.

The chain links TRBV19 to TRBJ2-1, with D perhaps TRBD2 (6 bases). From germline, CDR1 is LNHDA and CDR2 SQIVND (reference sequence). The CDR3 extends over 14 amino acids. The V gene lost 8 bases and the J gene lost 0 bases, with 11 bases spanning the gap. The chain's CDR3 is CASRERSSYNEQFF. The CDR3 DNA reads as TGTGCCAGTCGGGAGCGCAGCTCCTACAATGAGCAGTTCTTC.

This chain's CDR3 is CATSPSGRWGEQFF. The CDR3 DNA sequence: TGTGCCACCAGCCCCAGCGGGCGTTGGGGTGAGCAGTTCTTC. The chain is built from TRBV24-1 and TRBJ2-1, with D tentatively TRBD2 (6 bases). Germline V CDR1 and CDR2: KGHDR, SFDVKD. The CDR3 is 14 residues long. V was clipped by 7 bases and J by 9 bases, with 18 bases between them.

V usage is TRBV27 and J usage is TRBJ1-1; D not resolved. V was trimmed by 3 bases and J by 4 bases, leaving 9 bases between them. The V gene's germline CDR1 is MNHEY and CDR2 SMNVEV (reference sequence). CDR3 length: 13 residues. The CDR3, as DNA: TGTGCCAGCAGTTTTCGGGTGACCACTGAAGCTTTCTTT. Amino acids: CASSFRVTTEAFF.